The 7 T cell receptor beta chains presented below share a single source sample, sequenced in a study of cytomegalovirus exposure and HLA in healthy donors. The table came from immunoSEQ multiplex PCR; TCRdb's copy has only in-frame clones and leaves some out. The data hold some 64,000 clones, with around 97% observed a single time. Sequenced sample: PBMCs. The source is a woman aged 18 to 35 in good health and CMV-seropositive.

This clone was observed a handful of times. The rearrangement uses TRBV4-2 and TRBJ1-2, with 8 bases matching TRBD1. The CDR3 has 19 amino acids. Germline V CDR1 and CDR2: LGHNA, YNFKEQ. J was trimmed by 1 base and V by 1 base; bases with no gene match: 14. Written as DNA, the CDR3 is TGTGCCAGCAGCCAAGTCATTTCCGGGTCCAGGGGGCTTAACTATGGCTACACCTTC. It codes for CASSQVISGSRGLNYGYTF.

The chain employs TRBV10-3 and TRBJ2-7, with D perhaps matching TRBD2 (5 bases). Trimming removed 4 bases from V and 0 bases from J, with 10 bases in between. The CDR3 runs to 14 residues. Germline CDR1 is ENHRY and CDR2 is SYGVKD. DNA of the CDR3: TGTGCCATCAGTGCTAGCAGGAGCTCCTACGAGCAGTACTTC. It translates to CAISASRSSYEQYF.

The V call is TRBV5-8, the J call TRBJ2-2, with 12 bases matching TRBD2. Germline CDR1 reads SGHTS; CDR2 reads YDEGEE. CDR3 length equals 19 residues. The V segment lost 2 bases and the J segment 2 bases; nucleotides outside the gene matches: 10. CDR3 amino acids: CASSLVPGLAGFNTGELFF. The CDR3 DNA reads as TGTGCCAGCAGCTTAGTTCCGGGACTAGCGGGTTTCAACACCGGGGAGCTGTTTTTT.

The J gene is TRBJ1-4, the V gene TRBV4-1, with D possibly TRBD1 on 5 matching bases. Germline loops: CDR1 MGHRA, CDR2 YSYEKL. This CDR3 region has 13 residues. Trimming cost V 5 bases and J 7 bases, with 11 bases left between them. Here the CDR3 DNA reads TGCGCCAGCAGCACCCTAAGGGGTGAAAAACTGTTTTTT. This translates into CASSTLRGEKLFF.

The V gene is TRBV28, the J gene TRBJ1-1, with a weak D call TRBD1 (6 bases). Looked up from germline, CDR1 is MDHEN and CDR2 is SYDVKM. There are 12 residues in the CDR3. The V and J ends lost 6 bases and 6 bases respectively, with 11 bases between them. Here the CDR3 DNA reads TGTGCCAGCAGGAGGGACATCGCTGAAGCTTTCTTT. It encodes CASRRDIAEAFF.

This clone was recorded only once. The V and J genes are TRBV7-9 and TRBJ2-5, with D maybe TRBD2 (6 bases). Germline loops: CDR1 SEHNR, CDR2 FQNEAQ (reference sequence). The CDR3 contains 16 residues. The ends were cut back, 5 bases at V and 0 bases at J, with 16 bases in the middle. CDR3 nucleotide sequence: TGTGCCAGCAGCCCTCGAGCGGGCAGGTACCAAGAGACCCAGTACTTC. Translated, it gives CASSPRAGRYQETQYF.

This chain links TRBV19 with TRBJ2-3, with 11 bases aligning to TRBD2. Losses at the gene ends were 5 bases for V and 6 bases for J; bases not matched to a gene: 7. The CDR3 runs 15 residues. Germline V lookup: CDR1 LNHDA, CDR2 SQIVND (reference sequence). In nucleotides, the CDR3 is TGTGCCAGTAGTGAGGGACTAGCGGTGTTCGATACGCAGTATTTT. Amino acids: CASSEGLAVFDTQYF.